Below are 26 T cell receptor beta chains sequenced from a single sample in a study of vaccination and CD4 T cells after COVID-19. Scientists ran DNA taken from cultured CD4+ T cells through the Oncomine TCR Beta short-read assay for sequencing. TCRdb recomputed calls from the PCR reads with MiXCR, one row per CDR3 protein. The table has 9,000 to 15,000 distinct CDR3 sequences, 50% to 75% seen once. As to treatment: roughly 11-day PBMC culture with coronavirus spike peptide pools or control peptides (ViraFEST assay). These TCRs' antigens remain unknown. Source material: CD4+ T cells from blood, cultured in vitro. Receptors were obtained from a human donor who had recovered from COVID-19.

V and J are TRBV7-9 and TRBJ1-2; D unresolved. The CDR3 is made up of 14 amino acids. The germline V gene encodes CDR1 SEHNR and CDR2 FQNEAQ (reference sequence). Trimming shortened V by 0 bases and J by 0 bases, and 5 bases separated the two germline ends. CDR3 nucleotide sequence: TGTGCCAGCAGCTTAGCCGCAGCTAACTATGGCTACACCTTC. As protein: CASSLAAANYGYTF.

This clonotype was observed a handful of times. The rearrangement uses TRBV6-1 and TRBJ2-5; TRBD1 aligns across 9 bases. Germline V lookup: CDR1 MNHNS, CDR2 SASEGT. Trimming at V came to 6 bases and at J to 2 bases, leaving 4 bases not matched to a gene. The CDR3 runs to 14 residues. CDR3 DNA: TGTGCCAGCAGGGGAGACAGGGGGCAAGAGACCCAGTACTTC. Protein: CASRGDRGQETQYF.

CDR3 nucleotide sequence: TGTGCCAGTAGGACTAGCGGGAACTTAAAGACCCAGTACTTC. This codes for CASRTSGNLKTQYF. The chain has TRBV28 and TRBJ2-5, with TRBD2 matching 12 bases. CDR1 and CDR2 from the germline V gene are MDHEN and SYDVKM. Trimming at V came to 9 bases and at J to 6 bases, leaving 8 bases not matched to a gene. The CDR3 length is 14 residues. The variable domain in full, completed from reference TRBV28 and TRBJ2-5, reads DVKVTQSSRYLVKRTGEKVFLECVQDMDHENMFWYRQDPGLGLRLIYFSYDVKMKEKGDIPEGYSVSREKKERFSLILESASTNQTSMYLCASRTSGNLKTQYFGPGTRLLVL.

This clonotype is classed as medium-sized. The chain couples TRBV19 to TRBJ1-6; a weak D match, TRBD1 (6 bases). Germline V gene sequence: CDR1 LNHDA, CDR2 SQIVND (reference sequence). The CDR3 consists of 13 residues. The V end lost 5 bases, the J end lost 9 bases, and 11 bases lay between the germline ends. CDR3: CASSYDRTSPLHF. The CDR3 region has the DNA TGTGCCAGTAGTTATGACAGGACTTCACCCCTCCACTTT. Full variable domain (rest looked up from reference TRBV19 and TRBJ1-6): DGGITQSPKYLFRKEGQNVTLSCEQNLNHDAMYWYRQDPGQGLRLIYYSQIVNDFQKGDIAEGYSVSREKKESFPLTVTSAQKNPTAFYLCASSYDRTSPLHFGNGTRLTVT.

The rearrangement uses TRBV6-2 or TRBV6-3 and TRBJ2-2; D is unresolved. V dropped 9 bases and J dropped 0 bases, with 5 bases sitting between them. Germline V lookup: CDR1 MNHEY, CDR2 SVGEGT. This CDR3 is built from 12 residues. The CDR3 spells CASETNTGELFF. In DNA, the CDR3 is TGTGCCAGTGAGACGAACACCGGGGAGCTGTTTTTT.

The genes are TRBV27 and TRBJ2-7; 8 positions agree with TRBD1. Germline loops: CDR1 MNHEY, CDR2 SMNVEV (reference sequence). The CDR3 spans 13 residues. V lost 6 bases to trimming and J lost 5 bases; unmatched junction nucleotides: 6. CDR3 DNA sequence: TGTGCCAGCAGAACCTCGGGACAGGACGAGCAGTACTTC. It translates to CASRTSGQDEQYF.

The V call is TRBV2, the J call TRBJ1-2; D uncertain. The CDR3 is made up of 14 amino acids. Germline loops: CDR1 SNHLY, CDR2 FYNNEI. The V and J ends lost 4 bases and 4 bases respectively, with 13 bases between them. In DNA form, the CDR3 reads TGTGCCAGCAGTGTTTCCCTCAGCCTCTATGGCTACACCTTC. It yields the protein CASSVSLSLYGYTF.

The chain joins TRBV19 to TRBJ2-7; tentative D call: TRBD1 (6 bases). The germline V gene encodes CDR1 LNHDA and CDR2 SQIVND (reference sequence). The V end was cut by 5 bases, the J end by 7 bases, with 15 bases between. CDR3 length equals 13 residues. DNA for the CDR3: TGTGCCAGTAGTTCGAGGGCAGGGGTAGAGCAGTACTTC. Translated: CASSSRAGVEQYF.

This chain uses TRBV11-1 with TRBJ2-1, with TRBD2 matching over 8 bases. The junction had 16 bases not matched to a gene; V was cut back by 4 bases and J by 2 bases. There are 19 residues in the CDR3. Per the germline V gene, CDR1 is SGHAT and CDR2 is FQDESV (reference sequence). CDR3 sequence reads: CASSSSGGIIGVAYNEQFF. DNA for the CDR3: TGTGCCAGCAGCTCTTCGGGGGGGATAATCGGGGTGGCCTACAATGAGCAGTTCTTC.

The rearrangement joins TRBV20-1 to TRBJ2-4; D not certain. Germline lookup yields CDR1 DFQATT and CDR2 SNEGSKA (reference sequence). The V end was cut by 3 bases, the J end by 0 bases, with 15 bases between. The CDR3 runs to 16 residues. The CDR3 reads CSARGHGGEAKNIQYF. In nucleotides, the CDR3 is TGCAGTGCTAGGGGCCATGGTGGGGAAGCCAAAAACATTCAGTACTTC.

The rearrangement joins TRBV7-9 to TRBJ2-2; D could derive from TRBD1 or TRBD2 (5 bases each). Between the trimmed V and J ends, which lost 5 bases and 3 bases, there was a span of 10 bases. Per the germline V gene, CDR1 is SEHNR and CDR2 is FQNEAQ (reference sequence). The CDR3 extends over 14 amino acids. The CDR3 DNA reads TGTGCCAGCAGCCCTGGGACGGACACCGGGGAGCTGTTTTTT. Translation: CASSPGTDTGELFF.

This chain links TRBV20-1 with TRBJ2-1, with D tentatively TRBD2 (6 bases). Germline-derived CDR1 and CDR2 are DFQATT and SNEGSKA (reference sequence). This CDR3 is built from 12 residues. The ends were cut back, 5 bases at V and 9 bases at J, with 14 bases in the middle. CDR3 coding DNA: TGCAGTGCTGGAGGGAGCGTGACTGAGCAGTTCTTC. This codes for CSAGGSVTEQFF.

The chain couples TRBV28 to TRBJ1-2; a possible D gene is TRBD1 (5 bases). The CDR3 is 10 residues long. Germline CDR1 reads MDHEN; CDR2 reads SYDVKM. The germline V and J ends were trimmed by 6 bases and 9 bases, with 8 bases remaining between them. CDR3 sequence: CASRDTRYTF. Written as DNA, the CDR3 is TGTGCCAGCAGGGACACCCGCTACACCTTC.

The chain joins TRBV7-9 to TRBJ2-5, with TRBD2 identical over 10 bases. CDR3 length equals 14 residues. Losses at the gene ends were 2 bases for V and 3 bases for J; bases not matched to a gene: 0. The germline V gene encodes CDR1 SEHNR and CDR2 FQNEAQ (reference sequence). The CDR3 is CASSLLAGEETQYF. In DNA form, the CDR3 reads TGTGCCAGCAGCTTACTAGCGGGGGAAGAGACCCAGTACTTC.

The chain is built from TRBV7-9 and TRBJ2-5; D not certain. Trimming pared 1 base from V and 7 bases from J, leaving 10 bases between. The CDR3 totals 13 residues. CDR1 is SEHNR and CDR2 is FQNEAQ in the germline V gene (reference sequence). The CDR3 DNA follows: TGTGCCAGCAGCTTAGACTGGATGGCGACCCAGTACTTC. Residues: CASSLDWMATQYF.

This clonotype was observed a handful of times. CDR3 protein: CASSSTRVLDQPQHF. The CDR3 region has the DNA TGTGCCAGCAGTTCTACGAGGGTGCTGGATCAGCCCCAGCATTTT. The chain recombines TRBV6-2 or TRBV6-3 with TRBJ1-5, with D hard to call. CDR1 MNHEY and CDR2 SVGEGT come from the germline V gene. Trimming shortened V by 4 bases and J by 5 bases, and 15 bases separated the two germline ends. There are 15 residues in the CDR3.

This clonotype has just a few counts. The chain combines TRBV19 with TRBJ1-5, with 9 bases identical to TRBD1. This CDR3 region has 15 residues. The germline CDR1 and CDR2 sequences are LNHDA and SQIVND (reference sequence). Trimming removed 5 bases from V and 7 bases from J; junction bases left unmatched: 9. The CDR3 nucleotides are TGTGCCAGTAGTCACACAGGGGGCGACGGACAGCCCCAGCATTTT. Encoded protein: CASSHTGGDGQPQHF.

The chain has TRBV2 and TRBJ2-7, with 10 bases fitting TRBD1. The germline V gene encodes CDR1 SNHLY and CDR2 FYNNEI. J was trimmed by 4 bases and V by 1 base; bases with no gene match: 7. CDR3 length equals 16 residues. This CDR3 reads CASSEGPGQGGYEQYF. Written as DNA, the CDR3 is TGTGCCAGCAGTGAAGGCCCTGGACAGGGGGGTTACGAGCAGTACTTC.

The chain recombines TRBV19 with TRBJ1-2; D gene uncertain. CDR3 length: 14 residues. CDR1 and CDR2 from the germline V gene are LNHDA and SQIVND (reference sequence). V was clipped by 3 bases and J by 5 bases, with 13 bases between them. Written as DNA, the CDR3 is TGTGCCAGTAGTATTTACAGCTTTTCTTATGGCTACACCTTC. This encodes CASSIYSFSYGYTF.

The V call is TRBV7-9, the J call TRBJ2-7; 7 bases fit TRBD2. The CDR3 totals 14 residues. Germline assignment: CDR1 SEHNR and CDR2 FQNEAQ (reference sequence). The junction had 5 bases not matched to a gene; V was cut back by 3 bases and J by 3 bases. The CDR3 region is CASSFTASGYEQYF. The CDR3 bases are TGTGCCAGCAGCTTTACGGCTAGCGGCTACGAGCAGTACTTC.

The chain carries TRBV18 and TRBJ1-2; D unclear. This CDR3 is built from 16 residues. CDR1 is KGHSH and CDR2 is LQKENI in the germline V gene. Trimming took 2 bases from V and 3 from J, leaving 16 bases between them. In DNA form, the CDR3 reads TGTGCCAGCTCACCAAATGCGTCACCGGATCACTATGGCTACACCTTC. Translation gives CASSPNASPDHYGYTF. The entire variable domain, with the rest obtained from reference TRBV18 and TRBJ1-2, is as follows: NAGVMQNPRHLVRRRGQEARLRCSPMKGHSHVYWYRQLPEEGLKFMVYLQKENIIDESGMPKERFSAEFPKEGPSILRIQQVVRGDSAAYFCASSPNASPDHYGYTFGSGTRLTVV.

This clonotype appeared once. The rearrangement uses TRBV20-1 and TRBJ2-7, with 11 nucleotides matching TRBD2. J gave up 4 bases and V 7 bases, and 9 bases lay outside the gene matches. The CDR3 is 14 residues long. Looked up from germline, CDR1 is DFQATT and CDR2 is SNEGSKA (reference sequence). For the CDR3, the DNA is TGCAGTGTTCCGGCGGTAGCGGGAGGGTACGAGCAGTACTTC. It specifies CSVPAVAGGYEQYF.

The genes are TRBV20-1 and TRBJ2-5; TRBD1 matches 7 bases. V trimming: 6 bases; J trimming: 1 base; junction bases outside the gene matches: 11. From germline, CDR1 is DFQATT and CDR2 SNEGSKA (reference sequence). CDR3 length: 15 residues. This CDR3 reads CSAKPTGVSQETQYF. CDR3 bases: TGCAGTGCAAAACCAACAGGGGTTTCCCAAGAGACCCAGTACTTC.

The rearrangement links TRBV29-1 to TRBJ2-5, with D possibly being TRBD1 (6 bases). Germline V CDR1 and CDR2: SQVTM, ANQGSEA. The CDR3 spans 13 residues. Between the trimmed V and J ends, which lost 1 base and 4 bases, there was a span of 10 bases. As DNA, the CDR3 is TGCAGCGTTGAAGGGCAGGGGCCAGAGACCCAGTACTTC. Amino acids: CSVEGQGPETQYF.

The V and J genes are TRBV7-9 and TRBJ2-2; 8 bases line up with TRBD1. The CDR3 runs 14 residues. Germline CDR1 SEHNR, CDR2 FQNEAQ (reference sequence). V was pared by 5 bases and J by 5 bases, with 4 bases of the junction left unmatched. The CDR3 loop reads CASSLRQGTGELFF. DNA for the CDR3: TGTGCCAGCAGCCTTAGACAGGGGACCGGGGAGCTGTTTTTT.

The chain combines TRBV20-1 with TRBJ2-7; D is uncertain. Germline values: CDR1 DFQATT, CDR2 SNEGSKA (reference sequence). The germline V and J ends were trimmed by 0 bases and 0 bases, with 12 bases remaining between them. The CDR3 is 15 amino acids. The CDR3 reads CSARDPAADSYEQYF. The CDR3 DNA follows: TGCAGTGCTAGAGATCCGGCAGCCGACTCCTACGAGCAGTACTTC.